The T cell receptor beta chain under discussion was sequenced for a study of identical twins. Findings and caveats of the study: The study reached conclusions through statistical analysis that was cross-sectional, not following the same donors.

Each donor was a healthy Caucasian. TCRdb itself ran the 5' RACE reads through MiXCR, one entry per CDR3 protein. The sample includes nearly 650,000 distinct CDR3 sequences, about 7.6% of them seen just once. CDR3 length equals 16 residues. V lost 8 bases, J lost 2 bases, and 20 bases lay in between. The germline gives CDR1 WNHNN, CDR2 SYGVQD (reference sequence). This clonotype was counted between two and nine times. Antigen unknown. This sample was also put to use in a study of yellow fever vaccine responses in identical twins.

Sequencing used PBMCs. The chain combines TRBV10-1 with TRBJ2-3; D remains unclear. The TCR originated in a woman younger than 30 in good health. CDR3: CASRVPGSQATDTQYF. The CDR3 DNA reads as TGCGCCAGCCGGGTGCCCGGCTCCCAGGCCACAGATACGCAGTATTTT.